The rows below give T cell receptor beta chains drawn from one sample of a study of CD8 T cells in Susac syndrome. TCRdb re-called the immunoSEQ multiplex PCR reads with MiXCR, one entry per CDR3 protein. Of roughly 150,000 distinct CDR3 sequences listed, roughly 93% are singletons. Sequenced sample: CD4+ T cells from PBMCs. The receptor source for this set is a human donor in good health. Both conserved end residues are part of each CDR3. D genes are given only for firm matches. Rows may omit the clone size; those that give it use once, few, many or a size class.

v_call,clone_size,d_call,j_call,cdr3_aa,cdr3_nt
TRBV20-1,-,TRBD2,TRBJ2-5,CSASSGGQETQYF,TGCAGTGCTAGTAGCGGGGGCCAAGAGACCCAGTACTTC
TRBV29-1,once,-,TRBJ2-3,CSVRRGEDTQYF,TGCAGCGTCCGCCGGGGCGAAGATACGCAGTATTTT
TRBV6-5,-,TRBD1,TRBJ1-1,CASSYRARGWNTEAFF,TGTGCCAGCAGTTACAGGGCCAGGGGGTGGAACACTGAAGCTTTCTTT
TRBV19,-,-,TRBJ2-6,CASVGPYYSGANVLTF,TGTGCCAGTGTGGGCCCCTACTACTCTGGGGCCAACGTCCTGACTTTC
TRBV7-2,-,-,TRBJ2-2,CASTPSVWALGTGELFF,TGTGCCAGCACCCCCAGCGTTTGGGCTTTGGGGACCGGGGAGCTGTTTTTT
TRBV5-4,-,TRBD2,TRBJ2-3,CASTLTSGGITDTQYF,TGTGCCAGCACCCTTACTAGCGGGGGGATCACAGATACGCAGTATTTT
TRBV3-1,-,-,TRBJ2-7,CASSQGDGTYEQYF,TGTGCCAGCAGCCAGGGGGACGGGACCTACGAGCAGTACTTC
TRBV30,-,TRBD1,TRBJ1-3,CAWSRDSATGNTIYF,TGTGCCTGGAGTAGGGACAGCGCGACTGGAAACACCATATATTTT
TRBV5-1,once,-,TRBJ2-3,CASSFAPQTDTQYF,TGCGCCAGCAGCTTTGCCCCCCAGACAGATACGCAGTATTTT
TRBV7-2,-,-,TRBJ2-7,CASSPRAGYEQYF,TGTGCCAGCAGCCCTCGAGCCGGGTACGAGCAGTACTTC
TRBV9,once,TRBD2,TRBJ2-2,CASSSRGTSGGADTGELFF,TGTGCCAGCAGCTCGAGGGGGACTAGCGGGGGGGCTGACACCGGGGAGCTGTTTTTT
TRBV10-2,-,-,TRBJ1-2,CASSDAWPGNYGYTF,TGCGCCAGCAGTGATGCTTGGCCTGGGAACTATGGCTACACCTTC
TRBV7-9,-,-,TRBJ1-2,CASSLVADSRSYTF,TGTGCCAGCAGCTTAGTTGCGGACTCCAGGAGCTACACCTTC
TRBV3-1,-,-,TRBJ2-5,CASSHSREETQYF,TGTGCCAGCAGCCACAGCAGGGAGGAGACCCAGTACTTC
TRBV18,few,-,TRBJ1-1,CASSPGRDTEAFF,TGTGCCAGCTCACCAGGCCGTGACACTGAAGCTTTCTTT
TRBV9,-,TRBD1,TRBJ1-2,CASSVAGGEVGYTF,TGTGCCAGCAGCGTCGCAGGGGGCGAGGTGGGCTACACCTTC
TRBV12-1,-,-,TRBJ2-2,CASSRQGPSNTGELFF,TGTGCCAGCAGCCGACAGGGGCCCTCGAACACCGGGGAGCTGTTTTTT
TRBV6-6,few,-,TRBJ1-5,CASSLTGQPQHF,TGTGCCAGCAGTTTGACGGGTCAGCCCCAGCATTTT
TRBV12-5,-,TRBD1,TRBJ2-7,CASGSSTGTDEQYF,TGTGCTAGTGGTTCTTCGACAGGGACCGACGAGCAGTACTTC
TRBV7-9,-,-,TRBJ1-1,CASRQKAEAFF,TGTGCCAGCAGGCAGAAAGCTGAAGCTTTCTTT
TRBV12-3/TRBV12-4,-,TRBD2,TRBJ2-2,CASRRLAANTGELFF,TGTGCCAGCAGGCGACTAGCGGCGAACACCGGGGAGCTGTTTTTT
TRBV20-1,-,-,TRBJ1-5,CSARDPGTPNQPQHF,TGCAGTGCTAGAGATCCGGGGACTCCGAATCAGCCCCAGCATTTT
TRBV3-1,once,-,TRBJ1-6,CASSQRRSSYNSPLHF,TGTGCCAGCAGCCAGCGGAGGAGTTCCTATAATTCACCCCTCCACTTT
TRBV5-6,-,TRBD2,TRBJ2-3,CASSWGLAGSTDTQYF,TGTGCCAGCAGCTGGGGACTAGCGGGTAGCACAGATACGCAGTATTTT
TRBV30,-,TRBD2,TRBJ2-6,CAWSSGGAGANVLTF,TGTGCCTGGAGTAGCGGGGGGGCTGGGGCCAACGTCCTGACTTTC
TRBV19,once,-,TRBJ1-4,CASSTSRGRNEKLFF,TGTGCCAGTAGTACCTCTAGGGGACGGAATGAAAAACTGTTTTTT
TRBV2,once,TRBD1,TRBJ1-4,CASEWDRTEKLFF,TGTGCCAGCGAATGGGACAGGACGGAAAAACTGTTTTTT
TRBV5-4,-,-,TRBJ2-2,CASSLMASVKGELFF,TGTGCCAGCAGCTTGATGGCTAGCGTAAAGGGGGAGCTGTTTTTT